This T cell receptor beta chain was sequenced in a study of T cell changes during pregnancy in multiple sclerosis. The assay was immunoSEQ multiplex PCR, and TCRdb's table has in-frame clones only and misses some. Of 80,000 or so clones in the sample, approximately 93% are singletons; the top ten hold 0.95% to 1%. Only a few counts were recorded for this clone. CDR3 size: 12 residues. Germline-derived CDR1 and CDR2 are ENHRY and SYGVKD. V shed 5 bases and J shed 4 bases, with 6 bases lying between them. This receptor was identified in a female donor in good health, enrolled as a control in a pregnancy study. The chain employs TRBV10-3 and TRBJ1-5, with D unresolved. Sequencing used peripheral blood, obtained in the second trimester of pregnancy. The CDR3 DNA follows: TGTGCCATCAGTCCCGGGAATCAGCCCCAGCATTTT. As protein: CAISPGNQPQHF.